This T cell receptor beta chain was observed in a study of cytomegalovirus exposure and HLA in healthy donors. About the research overall: In an earlier analysis, 90 million to 130 million unique TCR beta sequences were found from 150 million to 200 million T cells. Study results and limitations: The classifier reportedly diagnosed cytomegalovirus status with high sensitivity and specificity.

With 0 bases clipped from V and 3 bases from J, the junction kept 9 bases outside the gene matches. Germline V gene sequence: CDR1 SGHNT, CDR2 YENEEA. The CDR3 is 20 residues long. 60 Vbeta and 13 Jbeta primers were used in PCR. Assay: immunoSEQ multiplex PCR; the TCRdb copy retains only in-frame clones and omits some. The table includes about 150,000 clones, around 78% detected once. Comments on this clone: Its target is unknown.

This clonotype was obtained from a woman between 18 and 30 years old in good health and CMV-seronegative. The chain has TRBV11-3 and TRBJ2-2; 14 bases agree with TRBD2. Sequences were obtained from PBMCs. The CDR3 nucleotides read TGTGCCAGCAGCTTAGATCCCGGACTAGCGGGAGGCCGGGACACCGGGGAGCTGTTTTTT. Its translation is CASSLDPGLAGGRDTGELFF. The full variable domain, in which reference TRBV11-3 and TRBJ2-2 provide the parts outside the CDR3, is EAGVVQSPRYKIIEKKQPVAFWCNPISGHNTLYWYLQNLGQGPELLIRYENEEAVDDSQLPKDRFSAERLKGVDSTLKIQPAELGDSAVYLCASSLDPGLAGGRDTGELFFGEGSRLTVL.